This entry lists 27 T cell receptor beta chains sequenced from one sample in a study of blood T cell repertoires in COVID-19. Assay: immunoSEQ multiplex PCR; the TCRdb copy retains only in-frame clones and omits some. The sample holds roughly 360,000 clones, under 85% seen once. Sequences were obtained from PBMCs or T cells enriched from blood (not recorded which). All receptors come from a woman in her fifties or sixties who had recovered from COVID-19.

This chain links TRBV19 with TRBJ1-1; perhaps TRBD1 as D (5 bases). V was cut by 5 bases and J by 2 bases, with 15 bases left in between. The germline V gene encodes CDR1 LNHDA and CDR2 SQIVND (reference sequence). The CDR3 length is 15 residues. Written as DNA, the CDR3 is TGTGCCAGTAGTTTCTCAGACAGATTAAACACTGAAGCTTTCTTT. As protein: CASSFSDRLNTEAFF. The whole variable domain, filled in from reference TRBV19 and TRBJ1-1, reads DGGITQSPKYLFRKEGQNVTLSCEQNLNHDAMYWYRQDPGQGLRLIYYSQIVNDFQKGDIAEGYSVSREKKESFPLTVTSAQKNPTAFYLCASSFSDRLNTEAFFGQGTRLTVV.

V and J are TRBV14 and TRBJ1-2; 11 nucleotides agree with TRBD1. The CDR3 is 15 amino acids. Trimming cost V 1 base and J 4 bases; bases outside gene matches: 2. Germline V gives CDR1 SGHDN, CDR2 FVKESK. The CDR3 sequence: CASSQVGTGGYGYTF. CDR3 nucleotides: TGTGCCAGCAGCCAAGTCGGGACAGGGGGCTATGGCTACACCTTC.

Only one count was recorded for this clone. Other nucleotide sequences in the sample specify the same CDR3. The chain carries TRBV5-6 and TRBJ2-3; 7 bases fit TRBD1. The germline V gene has CDR1 SGHDT and CDR2 YYEEEE. This CDR3 spans 15 amino acids. Trimming at V came to 0 bases and at J to 3 bases, leaving 4 bases not matched to a gene. The CDR3 region is CASSLGAGGTDTQYF. The CDR3 nucleotides are TGTGCCAGCAGCTTGGGTGCAGGGGGTACAGATACGCAGTATTTT.

J is TRBJ2-1 and V is TRBV27, with 13 bases fitting TRBD2. Germline V gene data show CDR1 as MNHEY and CDR2 as SMNVEV (reference sequence). The CDR3 has 17 amino acids. V shed 8 bases, J shed 7 bases, and the junction held 14 bases outside the gene matches. CDR3 loop: CASGEGLAGNEGNEQFF. CDR3 DNA sequence: TGTGCCAGCGGGGAGGGACTAGCGGGAAACGAGGGGAATGAGCAGTTCTTC.

In its sample, this clone was seen a few times. This sample also contains other DNA sequences that code for the same CDR3. This chain links TRBV5-1 with TRBJ1-4, with 8 bases lining up with TRBD1. The CDR3 runs 15 residues. Germline CDR1 and CDR2: SGHRS and YFSETQ. The trim removed 0 bases at V and 3 bases at J, leaving 1 base unmatched. DNA of the CDR3: TGCGCCAGCAGCTTGGCGGGACAGGCTAATGAAAAACTGTTTTTT. As protein: CASSLAGQANEKLFF.

The chain carries TRBV13 and TRBJ2-7, with a tentative D call TRBD1 (6 bases). V was trimmed by 6 bases and J by 6 bases, leaving 21 bases between them. Germline V gene data show CDR1 as PRHDT and CDR2 as FYEKMQ (reference sequence). The CDR3 has 15 residues. CDR3 DNA sequence: TGTGCCAGCAGTCCTCTTCAAGGGTTACAGGGCGAGCAGTACTTC. Translating it yields CASSPLQGLQGEQYF.

The genes are TRBV7-3 and TRBJ1-1, with TRBD1 matching 7 bases. Germline V gives CDR1 SGHTA, CDR2 FQGTGA. V was clipped by 5 bases and J by 6 bases; unmatched bases: 9. CDR3 size: 14 residues. The CDR3 DNA follows: TGTGCCAGCAGCCCCACAGGGGTAGGGGCTGAAGCTTTCTTT. Protein product: CASSPTGVGAEAFF.

The chain couples TRBV6-5 to TRBJ1-1; 8 bases are shared with TRBD1. The CDR3 totals 11 residues. CDR1 and CDR2 (germline): MNHEY, SVGAGI. V lost 10 bases, J lost 5 bases, and 3 bases stayed unmatched. In DNA, the CDR3 is TGTGCCACCAGGGGGCGGACTGAAGCTTTCTTT. This translates into CATRGRTEAFF.

The J gene is TRBJ1-1, the V gene TRBV5-5; unclear D gene. V was shortened by 0 bases and J by 2 bases, with 8 bases between the two germline ends. The CDR3 is 14 residues long. Per the germline V gene, CDR1 is SGHKS and CDR2 is YYEKEE (reference sequence). CDR3 in DNA: TGTGCCAGCAGCTTGGGGCAGTTTAACACTGAAGCTTTCTTT. Protein: CASSLGQFNTEAFF. Based on the CDR3 plus reference TRBV5-5 and TRBJ1-1, the full variable domain is DAGVTQSPTHLIKTRGQQVTLRCSPISGHKSVSWYQQVLGQGPQFIFQYYEKEERGRGNFPDRFSARQFPNYSSELNVNALLLGDSALYLCASSLGQFNTEAFFGQGTRLTVV.

The V and J genes are TRBV3-1 (or the pseudogene TRBV3-2) and TRBJ1-2; D possibly corresponds to TRBD1 (6 bases). Germline V gene sequence: CDR1 LGHDT, CDR2 YNNKEL (reference sequence). The V end was cut by 4 bases, the J end by 8 bases, with 23 bases between. The length of the CDR3 is 16 residues. The CDR3 here is CASSLRSVGWGGGYTF. Written as DNA, the CDR3 is TGTGCCAGCAGCCTCCGGTCTGTGGGTTGGGGGGGCGGCTACACCTTC.

The V and J genes are TRBV20-1 and TRBJ1-1, with unresolved D. V lost 6 bases and J lost 1, with 6 bases in between. The germline CDR1 and CDR2 sequences are DFQATT and SNEGSKA (reference sequence). The CDR3 covers 11 residues. This chain's CDR3 is CSAPQNTEAFF. In nucleotides, the CDR3 is TGCAGTGCGCCACAGAACACTGAAGCTTTCTTT.

J is TRBJ1-2 and V is TRBV5-1; 8 bases are shared with TRBD1. V gave up 3 bases and J gave up 7 bases; unmatched junction bases: 8. Germline CDR1 is SGHRS and CDR2 is YFSETQ. The CDR3 is 14 residues long. The CDR3: CASSSGQGTGGYTF. Here the CDR3 DNA reads TGCGCCAGCAGCTCCGGACAGGGCACGGGTGGCTACACCTTC.

This clone was seen many times. The chain is built from TRBV19 and TRBJ1-1; 7 bases are a match to TRBD1. The germline V gene encodes CDR1 LNHDA and CDR2 SQIVND (reference sequence). The CDR3 is 15 amino acids. The V gene end was trimmed by 6 bases and the J gene end by 2 bases; junction bases not matched to a gene: 9. In DNA, the CDR3 is TGTGCCAGTAGCGCATATAAGGGGGCCAACACTGAAGCTTTCTTT. It encodes CASSAYKGANTEAFF.

V is TRBV6-1 and J is TRBJ1-3, with no clear D. V lost 2 bases, J lost 2 bases, and 19 bases lay in between. CDR1 is MNHNS, CDR2 SASEGT, per germline. The CDR3 is 18 amino acids. The CDR3 bases are TGTGCCAGCAGTGAAAGTCCCCCCCGGGGATGGGCTGGAAACACCATATATTTT. It specifies CASSESPPRGWAGNTIYF.

This chain uses TRBV7-9 with TRBJ1-1, with D possibly TRBD1 on 6 matching bases. V shed 4 bases and J shed 1 base, with 13 bases lying between them. The CDR3 loop spans 15 amino acids. CDR1 and CDR2 (germline): SEHNR, FQNEAQ (reference sequence). The CDR3 DNA reads as TGTGCCAGCAGCTCAATCATAGGGGGGAACACTGAAGCTTTCTTT. Its protein product is CASSSIIGGNTEAFF. The variable domain in full, with the rest retrieved from reference TRBV7-9 and TRBJ1-1, is DTGVSQNPRHKITKRGQNVTFRCDPISEHNRLYWYRQTLGQGPEFLTYFQNEAQLEKSRLLSDRFSAERPKGSFSTLEIQRTEQGDSAMYLCASSSIIGGNTEAFFGQGTRLTVV.

The gene calls are TRBV6-5 and TRBJ1-6, with D tentatively TRBD1 (6 bases). There are 14 residues in the CDR3. Germline lookup yields CDR1 MNHEY and CDR2 SVGAGI. Trimming removed 2 bases from V and 9 bases from J, with 11 bases in between. The CDR3 spells CASSYIRGASPLHF. CDR3 DNA sequence: TGTGCCAGCAGTTACATCAGGGGTGCTTCACCCCTCCACTTT.

J is TRBJ1-2 and V is TRBV5-6; TRBD1 matches at 7 bases. The V gene end was trimmed by 4 bases and the J gene end by 1 base; junction bases not matched to a gene: 10. Germline-derived CDR1 and CDR2 are SGHDT and YYEEEE. The CDR3 extends over 16 amino acids. The CDR3 sequence: CASSPGGQGVNYGYTF. In DNA, the CDR3 is TGTGCCAGCAGCCCCGGCGGGCAGGGGGTTAACTATGGCTACACCTTC.

This clone was picked up a small number of times. V is TRBV12-3 or TRBV12-4 and J is TRBJ1-6; no definite D call. The CDR3 loop spans 10 amino acids. V lost 9 bases, J lost 17 bases, and 14 bases lay in between. CDR3 residues: CASRLDAVHF. CDR3 DNA: TGTGCCAGTAGGCTAGACGCAGTCCACTTT.

The CDR3 nucleotides read TGTGCCAGCAGTACCGGAGGAGGTGGCTACACCTTC. As protein: CASSTGGGGYTF. This rearrangement joins TRBV6-2 or TRBV6-3 to TRBJ1-2, with unresolved D. V was shortened by 5 bases and J by 7 bases, with 11 bases between the two germline ends. The CDR3 runs 12 residues. Germline assignment: CDR1 MNHEY and CDR2 SVGEGT.

The rearrangement uses TRBV9 and TRBJ1-1; 12 nucleotides line up with TRBD1. This CDR3 has 15 amino acids. Losses at the gene ends were 0 bases for V and 8 bases for J; bases not matched to a gene: 5. Germline CDR1 reads SGDLS; CDR2 reads YYNGEE. As DNA, the CDR3 is TGTGCCAGCAGCGTAGTGGGGACAGGGGGCGCCGAAGCTTTCTTT. This sequence encodes CASSVVGTGGAEAFF.

This clone was found a few times. This chain joins TRBV7-2 and TRBJ1-4; D is unclear. Per germline, CDR1 SGHTA and CDR2 FQGNSA. Trimming pared 2 bases from V and 8 bases from J, leaving 9 bases between. This CDR3 is 13 amino acids long. The CDR3 nucleotides are TGTGCCAGCAGCTTAAGTACCCAGGAAAAACTGTTTTTT. This gives the protein CASSLSTQEKLFF.

Only a few counts were recorded for this clone. This chain links TRBV2 with TRBJ2-7; 8 bases are shared with TRBD1. Unmatched junction bases numbered 3, after V lost 6 bases and J lost 2 bases. CDR3 length: 13 amino acids. Looked up from germline, CDR1 is SNHLY and CDR2 is FYNNEI. CDR3 DNA: TGTGCCAGCAGCAAACAGGGGGCCTACGAGCAGTACTTC. This translates into CASSKQGAYEQYF.

The chain links TRBV10-3 to TRBJ2-1; D might be TRBD2 (5 bases). V was cut by 3 bases and J by 9 bases, with 12 bases left in between. There are 13 residues in the CDR3. Looked up from germline, CDR1 is ENHRY and CDR2 is SYGVKD. As DNA, the CDR3 is TGTGCCATCAGTGACCCTTATCGGGGTGAGCAGTTCTTC. Amino acid sequence: CAISDPYRGEQFF.

CDR3 sequence (DNA): TGTGCCAGTAGTACGACCTGGAGCTCCTACGAGCAGTACTTC. It encodes CASSTTWSSYEQYF. The J gene is TRBJ2-7, the V gene TRBV19; no definite D call. CDR3 length: 14 amino acids. The germline V gene encodes CDR1 LNHDA and CDR2 SQIVND (reference sequence). V was trimmed by 4 bases and J by 0 bases, leaving 10 bases between them.

The V call is TRBV5-1, the J call TRBJ2-1; 7 nucleotides match TRBD2. CDR3 length: 15 residues. Germline V gene sequence: CDR1 SGHRS, CDR2 YFSETQ. V trimming: 4 bases; J trimming: 6 bases; junction bases outside the gene matches: 10. The CDR3 reads CASSLTGTTPNEQFF. CDR3 nucleotides: TGCGCCAGCAGCCTCACCGGGACTACGCCCAATGAGCAGTTCTTC.

This sequence joins TRBV5-6 and TRBJ1-2; D call uncertain. V lost 4 bases and J 13 bases, leaving 20 bases between the germline ends. This CDR3 has 13 residues. The germline gives CDR1 SGHDT, CDR2 YYEEEE. The CDR3 DNA reads as TGTGCCAGCAGCCTACCACTAGACGCCGTTGCCACCTTC. Its protein is CASSLPLDAVATF.

This chain links TRBV12-3 or TRBV12-4 with TRBJ1-2, with 8 positions matching TRBD1. The CDR3 covers 13 residues. J was trimmed by 6 bases and V by 3 bases; bases with no gene match: 3. CDR3 bases: TGTGCCAGCAGTTTTGGACAGGGCAATGGCTACACCTTC. It codes for CASSFGQGNGYTF.